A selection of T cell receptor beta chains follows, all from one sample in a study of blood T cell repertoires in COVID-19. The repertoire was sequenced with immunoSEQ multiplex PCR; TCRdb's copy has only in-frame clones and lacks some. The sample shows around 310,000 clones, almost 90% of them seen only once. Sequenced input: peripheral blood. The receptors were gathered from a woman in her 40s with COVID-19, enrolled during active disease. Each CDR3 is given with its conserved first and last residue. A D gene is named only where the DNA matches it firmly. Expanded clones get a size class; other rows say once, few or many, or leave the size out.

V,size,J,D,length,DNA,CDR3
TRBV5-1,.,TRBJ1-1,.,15,TGCGCCAGCAGCTTGCAGGGCCCAGGAATAAGTGAAGCTTTCTTT,CASSLQGPGISEAFF
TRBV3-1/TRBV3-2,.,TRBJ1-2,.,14,TGTGCCAGCAGCCAAGATACGGGGTTGGGCGGCTACACCTTC,CASSQDTGLGGYTF
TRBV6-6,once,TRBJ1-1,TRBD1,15,TGTGCCAGCGGGACAGGGGATGGGAAAAGGACTGAAGCTTTCTTT,CASGTGDGKRTEAFF
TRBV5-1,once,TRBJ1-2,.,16,TGCGCCAGCAGCTCTAAAGGAACTAATCTTAACTATGGCTACACCTTC,CASSSKGTNLNYGYTF
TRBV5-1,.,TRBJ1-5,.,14,TGCGCCAGCAGCTTGGAGATGGCTGGTCAGCCCCAGCATTTT,CASSLEMAGQPQHF
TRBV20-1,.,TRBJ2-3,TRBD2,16,TGCAGTGCTAGTAAATTCCGGCTAGCGGACTACGGTACGCAGTATTTT,CSASKFRLADYGTQYF
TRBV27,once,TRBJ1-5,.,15,TGTGCCAGCAGTTTATGGGGGGGGAGCAATCAGCCCCAGCATTTT,CASSLWGGSNQPQHF
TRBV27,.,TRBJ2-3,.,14,TGTGCCCCCTTCCAGGCAGATAGCACAGATACGCAGTATTTT,CAPFQADSTDTQYF
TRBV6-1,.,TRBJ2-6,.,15,TGTGCCAGCAGTTCATCGGGAGCCCGGACCAACGTCCTGACTTTC,CASSSSGARTNVLTF
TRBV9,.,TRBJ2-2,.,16,TGTGCCAGCAGCGTAGGGGGCAGGGTGGGCACCGGGGAGCTGTTTTTT,CASSVGGRVGTGELFF
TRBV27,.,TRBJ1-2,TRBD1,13,TGTGCCAGCACAGGGGACAGAATTCATGGCTACACCTTC,CASTGDRIHGYTF
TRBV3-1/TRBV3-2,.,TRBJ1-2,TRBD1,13,TGTGCCAGCAGCCAGGACAGGTACCATGGCTACACCTTC,CASSQDRYHGYTF
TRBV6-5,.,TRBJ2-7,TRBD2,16,TGTGCCAGCAGTTACTCTAGCGGGGAGAGCTCCTACGAGCAGTACTTC,CASSYSSGESSYEQYF
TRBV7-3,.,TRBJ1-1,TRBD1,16,TGTGCCAGCAGCCCCGAGCCCAGGGGGCCGTACACTGAAGCTTTCTTT,CASSPEPRGPYTEAFF
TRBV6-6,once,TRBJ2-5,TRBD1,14,TGTGCCAGCAGCCCGCCAGGGGGCCAAGAGACCCAGTACTTC,CASSPPGGQETQYF
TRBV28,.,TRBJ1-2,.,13,TGTGCCAGCAGTCTAGGGGTCCCATATGGCTACACCTTC,CASSLGVPYGYTF